This entry concerns a single TCR beta chain. What it binds is not known. Assay used: immunoSEQ multiplex PCR; TCRdb lists only in-frame clones, some missing. The data hold 85,000 to 95,000 clones, with under 90% observed a single time. These data originate in a study of Ad26.COV2.S vaccination and SARS-CoV-2 variants. Study-level results: Considerable breadth of spike-specific CD8+ and CD4+ T cell responses has reportedly been documented following vaccination.

V dropped 3 bases and J dropped 10 bases, with 15 bases sitting between them. The germline gives CDR1 LGHDT, CDR2 YNNKEL (reference sequence). The CDR3 sequence is 13 residues long. The sequence was obtained from a human donor who had recovered from COVID-19. The sample here was peripheral blood, taken after recovery from COVID-19. The chain carries TRBV3-1 (or the pseudogene TRBV3-2) and TRBJ1-1; possible D gene TRBD1, 6 bases. CDR3: CASSQGAVPGAFF. DNA of the CDR3: TGTGCCAGCAGCCAGGGGGCAGTCCCCGGAGCTTTCTTT.